The present T cell receptor (beta chain) was sequenced within a study of beta chain features in type 1 diabetes. Study at large: Cell yields, gender and age were similar in healthy donors and patients. Investigators examined around 110 million sorted cells across all samples.

On this clone itself: Its antigen is as yet unknown.

The sequenced template was cDNA made from the entire isolated RNA. Sequencing of naive, central memory and regulatory T cell samples gave an average of approximately 3.8 million reads. Data came from immunoSEQ multiplex PCR; TCRdb stores just in-frame clones and leaves some out. The data contain 600,000 to 700,000 clones, 9.5% to 15% of them singletons. The study's findings and limits: Equally in patients and controls, PCR might preferentially amplify shorter templates. Type 1 diabetes patients had moderately but significantly shorter TCRB CDR3s in all four CD4+ subsets.

This CDR3 has 15 residues. Germline loops: CDR1 KGHSH, CDR2 LQKENI. Trimming removed 5 bases from V and 4 bases from J; junction bases left unmatched: 5. The chain recombines TRBV18 with TRBJ2-1; 10 bases line up with TRBD1. Sequencing was done on a sample of naive CD4+ T cells from blood. The sequence was collected from a young man with type 1 diabetes. CDR3 in DNA: TGTGCCAGCTCATCGGGGACAGGGGCTTACAATGAGCAGTTCTTC. The encoded protein is CASSSGTGAYNEQFF. The full variable domain, in which reference TRBV18 and TRBJ2-1 provide the parts outside the CDR3, is NAGVMQNPRHLVRRRGQEARLRCSPMKGHSHVYWYRQLPEEGLKFMVYLQKENIIDESGMPKERFSAEFPKEGPSILRIQQVVRGDSAAYFCASSSGTGAYNEQFFGPGTRLTVL.